This T cell receptor beta chain was sequenced during a study of blood T cell repertoires in COVID-19. The wider study: Samples representing acute and convalescent COVID-19 were sourced from the United States, Italy and Spain.

TCRdb's table, derived via immunoSEQ multiplex PCR, lists solely in-frame clones and lacks some. Seen here are tens of thousands of clones, about 83% observed once, and the top ten hold 5% to 6.5%. The sequence was obtained from a man aged 45-65 years with active COVID-19. Sequencing used peripheral blood.

Here the CDR3 reads CASSYSTASKSRYF. CDR3 sequence (DNA): TGTGCCAGCAGTTACTCGACAGCCTCCAAGAGTCGGTACTTC. The genes are TRBV6-5 and TRBJ2-7; a possible D gene is TRBD1 (5 bases). The CDR3 runs to 14 residues. The germline V and J ends were trimmed by 0 bases and 12 bases, with 18 bases remaining between them. CDR1 is MNHEY and CDR2 is SVGAGI in the germline V gene.